Listed below are T cell receptor beta chains from one sample, sequenced in a study of circulating CD8 cells and anti-PD-1 response in melanoma. TCRdb re-analysed the reads in MiXCR, keeping a single row per CDR3 protein. The sample carries about 1,000 distinct CDR3 sequences, roughly 9.7% recorded once. The starting material was CD8+ T cells from PBMCs, obtained at baseline or after one month of anti-PD-1 therapy (not recorded which). The source of these receptors is a human donor with melanoma. Each CDR3 is given with its conserved first and last residue. Fields, in order: D gene, J gene, clone size, V gene, CDR3 protein, CDR3 DNA. A D gene is named only where the DNA matches it firmly. The size of a clone is reported for some rows only, either as once, few or many, or as a class for expanded clones.

>.|TRBJ2-2|.|TRBV12-2
CASRLAGNTGELFF
TGTGCAAGTCGCTTAGCTGGCAACACCGGGGAGCTGTTTTTT
>.|TRBJ1-5|medium-sized|TRBV29-1
CSVEEGVGQPQHF
TGCAGCGTTGAAGAGGGAGTCGGTCAGCCCCAGCATTTT
>TRBD1|TRBJ2-2|medium-sized|TRBV2
CASSEKGAINTGELFF
TGTGCCAGCAGTGAAAAGGGGGCGATCAACACCGGGGAGCTGTTTTTT
>.|TRBJ2-7|large|TRBV19
CASSMATFVEQYF
TGTGCCAGTAGTATGGCGACGTTTGTAGAGCAGTACTTC
>TRBD1|TRBJ1-2|.|TRBV25-1
CASSARQGQSGGYTF
TGTGCCAGCAGTGCTAGACAGGGTCAATCCGGCGGCTACACCTTC
>.|TRBJ1-5|medium-sized|TRBV19
CASQSGGGGQPQHF
TGTGCCAGTCAATCGGGGGGCGGCGGTCAGCCCCAGCATTTT
>.|TRBJ2-3|medium-sized|TRBV27
CASSLGLQGRVTQYF
TGTGCCAGCAGTTTAGGCCTACAGGGTAGGGTTACGCAGTATTTT
>TRBD2|TRBJ2-7|large|TRBV29-1
CSVDSGRDEQYF
TGCAGCGTTGACAGCGGGAGAGACGAGCAGTACTTC
>.|TRBJ2-2|.|TRBV2
CASSSGKLIPGELFF
TGTGCCAGCAGCTCAGGAAAGCTGATTCCCGGGGAGCTGTTTTTT
>.|TRBJ1-1|medium-sized|TRBV19
CASSAQGGNTEAFF
TGTGCCAGCAGCGCGCAGGGAGGAAACACTGAAGCTTTCTTT
>TRBD1|TRBJ2-1|large|TRBV7-3
CASSPGQAYNEQFF
TGTGCCAGCAGCCCGGGACAGGCGTACAATGAGCAGTTCTTC
>.|TRBJ1-1|medium-sized|TRBV19
CASSAIGGTEAFF
TGTGCCAGTAGTGCGATAGGGGGGACTGAAGCTTTCTTT
>.|TRBJ2-5|medium-sized|TRBV29-1
CSVEKLVSSQETQYF
TGCAGCGTTGAAAAACTAGTATCCTCTCAAGAGACCCAGTACTTC
>TRBD2|TRBJ2-7|.|TRBV19
CASSPTAAGAYEQYF
TGTGCCAGTAGCCCTACTGCTGCGGGAGCCTACGAGCAGTACTTC
>.|TRBJ2-7|.|TRBV9
CASSVEGAVVNEQYF
TGTGCCAGCAGCGTGGAAGGGGCGGTGGTAAACGAGCAGTACTTC
>TRBD1|TRBJ1-2|large|TRBV27
CASSSLQGVDYGYTF
TGTGCCAGCAGTTCGCTACAGGGGGTGGACTATGGCTACACCTTC
>.|TRBJ1-2|medium-sized|TRBV6-5
CASSFMGGAEGYTF
TGTGCCAGCAGTTTCATGGGGGGGGCTGAAGGCTACACCTTC
>.|TRBJ2-7|.|TRBV7-2
CASSPVGGLFGYEQYF
TGTGCCAGCAGCCCCGTTGGGGGTCTCTTTGGCTACGAGCAGTACTTC
>TRBD2|TRBJ2-1|medium-sized|TRBV27
CASRDLLAGGYNEQFF
TGTGCCAGCAGGGACCTCCTAGCGGGGGGGTACAATGAGCAGTTCTTC
>TRBD1|TRBJ2-2|large|TRBV5-6
CASSFGTGSTGELFF
TGTGCCAGCAGCTTCGGGACAGGGTCCACCGGGGAGCTGTTTTTT
>.|TRBJ2-2|medium-sized|TRBV21-1
CASMVFGEGRTGELFF
TGTGCCAGCATGGTGTTTGGGGAAGGGCGCACCGGGGAGCTGTTTTTT
>.|TRBJ2-1|few|TRBV30
CAGAAGSSYNEQFF
TGTGCCGGAGCAGCGGGTAGCTCCTACAATGAGCAGTTCTTC
>.|TRBJ1-1|medium-sized|TRBV19
CASSTGGNTEAFF
TGTGCCAGTAGCACGGGGGGGAACACTGAAGCTTTCTTT
>.|TRBJ1-1|large|TRBV29-1
CSVPEPEAFF
TGCAGCGTTCCAGAACCTGAAGCTTTCTTT
>.|TRBJ1-1|medium-sized|TRBV2
CASWGGDNTEAFF
TGTGCGAGCTGGGGAGGGGACAACACTGAAGCTTTCTTT
>TRBD2|TRBJ2-1|.|TRBV20-1
CSAETTSGTWDSYNEQFF
TGCAGTGCCGAAACGACTAGCGGAACTTGGGACTCCTACAATGAGCAGTTCTTC
>.|TRBJ2-5|medium-sized|TRBV2
CASSVLIQETQYF
TGTGCCAGCAGTGTACTAATACAAGAGACCCAGTACTTC
>TRBD2|TRBJ2-5|large|TRBV2
CASSLKLAGGPPEETQYF
TGTGCCAGCAGCCTCAAATTAGCGGGGGGGCCTCCGGAGGAGACCCAGTACTTC
>.|TRBJ1-5|few|TRBV19
CASSTPFSGYNQPQHF
TGTGCCAGTAGTACCCCCTTTTCAGGGTACAATCAGCCCCAGCATTTT
>.|TRBJ2-1|.|TRBV19
CASSIVQNNEQFF
TGTGCCAGTAGTATAGTGCAGAACAATGAGCAGTTCTTC
>.|TRBJ2-2|medium-sized|TRBV2
CASTLVETGTGELFF
TGTGCCAGCACGTTGGTCGAGACAGGCACCGGGGAGCTGTTTTTT
>.|TRBJ2-7|large|TRBV20-1
CSARDLGEGQYF
TGCAGTGCTAGAGATCTGGGAGAAGGGCAGTACTTC
>TRBD2|TRBJ2-3|large|TRBV12-3/TRBV12-4
CASSPGGADTQYF
TGTGCCAGCAGTCCGGGGGGAGCAGATACGCAGTATTTT
>TRBD2|TRBJ2-7|medium-sized|TRBV19
CASSIPRLAGAPTTYEQYF
TGTGCCAGTAGTATTCCGAGACTAGCGGGGGCTCCAACGACCTACGAGCAGTACTTC
>.|TRBJ1-1|large|TRBV2
CASREVVDFPEAFF
TGTGCCAGCAGGGAAGTAGTGGATTTCCCTGAAGCTTTCTTT
>.|TRBJ2-7|medium-sized|TRBV19
CASSDQVGAVSELYQQYF
TGTGCCAGTAGTGACCAGGTCGGGGCAGTCTCCGAGCTCTACCAGCAGTACTTC
>TRBD2|TRBJ2-1|large|TRBV9
CASSPTLTSGGYEQFF
TGTGCCAGCAGCCCGACCCTGACTAGCGGGGGTTATGAGCAGTTCTTC
>.|TRBJ2-3|medium-sized|TRBV6-5
CASSSRGGGLGTDTQYF
TGTGCCAGCAGTTCCCGTGGGGGGGGGCTGGGCACAGATACGCAGTATTTT
>.|TRBJ2-7|large|TRBV27
CASSQRLGSLYEQYF
TGTGCCAGCAGCCAAAGACTAGGATCCCTCTACGAGCAGTACTTC
>.|TRBJ2-7|few|TRBV19
CATSPTGGIYEQYF
TGTGCCACCTCCCCCACCGGAGGGATCTACGAGCAGTACTTC
>.|TRBJ2-1|medium-sized|TRBV20-1
CSARDLVGDAYNEQFF
TGCAGTGCTAGAGATCTGGTGGGGGACGCCTACAATGAGCAGTTCTTC
>.|TRBJ2-7|large|TRBV2
CASIGGAYEQYF
TGTGCCAGCATCGGGGGAGCGTACGAGCAGTACTTC
>.|TRBJ2-1|medium-sized|TRBV29-1
CSVVLARANEQFF
TGCAGCGTTGTACTTGCGCGGGCCAATGAGCAGTTCTTC
>.|TRBJ2-2|.|TRBV4-2
CASSQGTAGELFF
TGTGCCAGCAGCCAGGGAACGGCCGGGGAGCTGTTTTTT
>.|TRBJ2-1|few|TRBV5-6
CASSLEGAQFF
TGTGCCAGCAGCTTGGAAGGGGCGCAGTTCTTC
>.|TRBJ1-5|few|TRBV5-8
CASSLSDGYSNQPQHF
TGTGCCAGCAGCTTGTCGGACGGGTATAGCAATCAGCCCCAGCATTTT
>.|TRBJ2-1|medium-sized|TRBV6-4
CASSAGARRDEQFF
TGTGCCAGCTCCGCGGGGGCCCGCAGGGATGAGCAGTTCTTC
>.|TRBJ2-5|medium-sized|TRBV27
CASSFGGGGETQYF
TGTGCCAGCAGTTTCGGGGGCGGTGGAGAGACCCAGTACTTC